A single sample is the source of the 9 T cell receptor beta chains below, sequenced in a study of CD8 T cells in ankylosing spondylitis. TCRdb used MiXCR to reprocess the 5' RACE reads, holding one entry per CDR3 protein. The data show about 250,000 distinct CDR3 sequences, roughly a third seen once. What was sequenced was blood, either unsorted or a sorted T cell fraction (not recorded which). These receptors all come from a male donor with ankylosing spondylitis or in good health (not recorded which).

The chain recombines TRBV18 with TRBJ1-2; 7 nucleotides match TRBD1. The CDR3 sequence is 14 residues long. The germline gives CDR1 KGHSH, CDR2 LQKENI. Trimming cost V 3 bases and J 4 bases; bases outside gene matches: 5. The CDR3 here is CASSPTGVGYGYTF. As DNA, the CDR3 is TGTGCCAGCTCACCTACAGGGGTTGGCTATGGCTACACCTTC.

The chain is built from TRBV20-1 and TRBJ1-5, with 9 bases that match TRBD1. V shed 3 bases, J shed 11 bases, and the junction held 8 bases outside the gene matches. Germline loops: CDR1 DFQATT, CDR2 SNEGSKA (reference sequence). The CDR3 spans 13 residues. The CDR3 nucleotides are TGCAGTGCTAGCCGACAGGGGGGTAGGGCCCAGCATTTT. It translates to CSASRQGGRAQHF.

The CDR3 is CASSQEAGQGYSEAFF. CDR3 sequence (DNA): TGCGCCAGCAGCCAAGAGGCCGGGCAGGGTTACAGTGAAGCTTTCTTT. The rearrangement joins TRBV4-1 to TRBJ1-1, with D perhaps matching TRBD1 (5 bases). The CDR3 covers 16 residues. Germline-derived CDR1 and CDR2 are MGHRA and YSYEKL. The V end was cut by 0 bases, the J end by 7 bases, with 18 bases between.

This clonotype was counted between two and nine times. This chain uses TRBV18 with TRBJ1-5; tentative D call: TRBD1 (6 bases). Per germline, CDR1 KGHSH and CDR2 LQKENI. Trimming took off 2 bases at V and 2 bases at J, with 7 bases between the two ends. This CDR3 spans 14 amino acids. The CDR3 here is CASSPSGGNQPQHF. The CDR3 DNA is TGTGCCAGCTCACCATCAGGGGGCAATCAGCCCCAGCATTTT.

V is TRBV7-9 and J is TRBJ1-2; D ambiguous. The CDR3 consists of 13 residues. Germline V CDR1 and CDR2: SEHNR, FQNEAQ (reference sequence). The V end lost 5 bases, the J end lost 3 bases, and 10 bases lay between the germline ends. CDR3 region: CASSHPGHYGYTF. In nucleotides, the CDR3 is TGTGCCAGCAGCCATCCTGGACACTATGGCTACACCTTC.

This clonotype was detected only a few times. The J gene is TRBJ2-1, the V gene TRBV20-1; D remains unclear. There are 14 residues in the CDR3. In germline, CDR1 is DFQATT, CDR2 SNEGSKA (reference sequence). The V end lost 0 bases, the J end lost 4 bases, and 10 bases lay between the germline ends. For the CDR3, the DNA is TGCAGTGCTAGAGATCCTCTGGATTACAATGAGCAGTTCTTC. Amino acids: CSARDPLDYNEQFF.

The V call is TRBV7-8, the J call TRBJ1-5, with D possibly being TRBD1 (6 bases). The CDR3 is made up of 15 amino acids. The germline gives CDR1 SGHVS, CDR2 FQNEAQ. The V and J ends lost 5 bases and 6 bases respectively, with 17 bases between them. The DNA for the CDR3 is TGTGCCAGCAGCACCAGAGCGGGGGGCAGTCAGCCCCAGCATTTT. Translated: CASSTRAGGSQPQHF. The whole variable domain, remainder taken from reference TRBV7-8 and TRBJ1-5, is GAGVSQSPRYKVAKRGQDVALRCDPISGHVSLFWYQQALGQGPEFLTYFQNEAQLDKSGLPSDRFFAERPEGSVSTLKIQRTQQEDSAVYLCASSTRAGGSQPQHFGDGTRLSIL.

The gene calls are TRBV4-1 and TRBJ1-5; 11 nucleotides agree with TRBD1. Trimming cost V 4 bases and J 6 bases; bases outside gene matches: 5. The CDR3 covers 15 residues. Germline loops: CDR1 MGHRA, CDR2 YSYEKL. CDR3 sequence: CASSLGTGGGQPQHF. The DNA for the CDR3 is TGCGCCAGCAGCCTCGGGACAGGGGGAGGTCAGCCCCAGCATTTT.

CDR3 in amino acids: CASSTSLNEQFF. DNA of the CDR3: TGTGCCAGCAGCACCTCCCTCAATGAGCAGTTCTTC. The chain has TRBV7-9 and TRBJ2-1; D not certain. CDR1 is SEHNR, CDR2 FQNEAQ, per germline (reference sequence). V was cut by 5 bases and J by 6 bases, with 8 bases left in between. CDR3 length: 12 residues.